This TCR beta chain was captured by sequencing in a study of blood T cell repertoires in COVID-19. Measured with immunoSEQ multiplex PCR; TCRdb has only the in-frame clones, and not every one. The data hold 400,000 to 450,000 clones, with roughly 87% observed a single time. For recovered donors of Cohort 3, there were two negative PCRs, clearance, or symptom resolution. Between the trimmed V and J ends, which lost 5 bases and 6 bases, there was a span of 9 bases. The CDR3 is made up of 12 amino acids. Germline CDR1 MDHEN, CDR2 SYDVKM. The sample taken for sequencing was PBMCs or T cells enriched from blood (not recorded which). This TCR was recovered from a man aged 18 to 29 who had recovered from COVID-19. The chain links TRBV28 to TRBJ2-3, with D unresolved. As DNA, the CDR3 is TGTGCCAGCAGTCGAGGCTTGGATACGCAGTATTTT. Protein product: CASSRGLDTQYF.